This T cell receptor (beta chain) originates from a study of CD8 T cells in ankylosing spondylitis. This clonotype was seen ten or more times. The CDR3 contains 16 residues. V lost 0 bases and J 4 bases, leaving 11 bases between the germline ends. Germline V gene sequence: CDR1 SGDLS, CDR2 YYNGEE. In making TCR beta libraries, quantitative 5'-RACE with molecular barcodes was used. TCRdb called the 5' RACE reads again in MiXCR, with one record for every CDR3 protein. The sample yields roughly 42,000 distinct CDR3 sequences, around 2.9% seen once. The sequenced material came from blood, either unsorted or a sorted T cell fraction (not recorded which). The source is a male donor with ankylosing spondylitis or in good health (not recorded which). The chain recombines TRBV9 with TRBJ2-6; no clear D gene. DNA of the CDR3: TGTGCCAGCAGCGTAGCGGTGGCACCCGGGGCCAACGTCCTGACTTTC. Its protein is CASSVAVAPGANVLTF.